The clone carrying this T cell receptor (beta chain) was counted many times. Its antigen is currently unknown. This record comes from a study of CD8 T cells in ankylosing spondylitis. Notes on the study in general: Reportedly, disease-linked clones are significantly enriched in ankylosing spondylitis patients' matched synovial fluid. Earlier studies detected some motif variants in reactive arthritis synovial fluid and blood. CD8+ by phenotype, disease-linked clones were relatively rare in peripheral blood. What seemed typical of ankylosing spondylitis blood was a TCR beta motif built from about 8 highly homologous variants.

Germline CDR1 is SGHKS and CDR2 is YYEKEE (reference sequence). The V and J ends lost 5 bases and 9 bases respectively, with 12 bases between them. The CDR3 covers 13 residues. Library preparation for TCR beta used quantitative 5'-RACE with molecular barcodes. TCRdb re-derived calls from the 5' RACE reads in MiXCR, one entry per CDR3 protein. The data contain about 220,000 distinct CDR3 sequences, about 7% of them singletons. Specimen: blood, either unsorted or a sorted T cell fraction (not recorded which). The sequence came from a male donor with ankylosing spondylitis. The V call is TRBV5-5, the J call TRBJ1-6; D perhaps matches TRBD1 (5 bases). The CDR3 is CASRGRVGSPLHF. The DNA of the CDR3 is TGTGCCAGCAGGGGCAGGGTAGGTTCACCCCTCCACTTT.